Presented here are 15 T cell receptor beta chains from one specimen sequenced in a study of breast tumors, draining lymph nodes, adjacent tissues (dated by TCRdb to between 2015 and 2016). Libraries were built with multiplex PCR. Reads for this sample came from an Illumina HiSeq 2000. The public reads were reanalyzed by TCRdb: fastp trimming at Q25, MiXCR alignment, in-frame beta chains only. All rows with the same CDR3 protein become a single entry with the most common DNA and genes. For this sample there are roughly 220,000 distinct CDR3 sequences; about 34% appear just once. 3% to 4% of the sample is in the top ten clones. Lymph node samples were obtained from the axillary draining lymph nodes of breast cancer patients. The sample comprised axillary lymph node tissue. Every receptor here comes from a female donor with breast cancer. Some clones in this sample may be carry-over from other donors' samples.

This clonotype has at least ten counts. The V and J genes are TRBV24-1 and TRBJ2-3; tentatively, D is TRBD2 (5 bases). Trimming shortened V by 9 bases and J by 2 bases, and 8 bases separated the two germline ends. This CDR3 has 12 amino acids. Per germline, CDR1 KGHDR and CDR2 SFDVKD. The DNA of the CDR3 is TGTGCCACCTCCGGGGACACAGATACGCAGTATTTT. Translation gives CATSGDTDTQYF.

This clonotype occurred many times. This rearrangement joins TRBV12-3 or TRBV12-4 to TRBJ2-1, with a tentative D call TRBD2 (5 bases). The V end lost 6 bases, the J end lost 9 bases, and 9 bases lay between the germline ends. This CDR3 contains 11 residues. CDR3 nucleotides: TGTGCCAGCAGAGAGGGCGTTGAGCAGTTCTTC. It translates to CASREGVEQFF.

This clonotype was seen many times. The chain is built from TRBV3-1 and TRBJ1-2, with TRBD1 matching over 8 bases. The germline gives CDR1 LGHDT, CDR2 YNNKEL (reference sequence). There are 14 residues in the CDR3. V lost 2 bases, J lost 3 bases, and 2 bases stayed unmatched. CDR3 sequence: CASSQTTGDYGYTF. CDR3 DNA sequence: TGTGCCAGCAGCCAAACGACAGGGGACTATGGCTACACCTTC.

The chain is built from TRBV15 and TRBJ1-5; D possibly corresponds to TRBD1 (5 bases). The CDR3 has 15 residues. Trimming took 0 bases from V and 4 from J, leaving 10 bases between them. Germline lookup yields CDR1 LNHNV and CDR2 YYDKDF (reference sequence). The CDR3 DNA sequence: TGTGCCACCAGCAGAGAAGGGGTGGGAAATCAGCCCCAGCATTTT. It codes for CATSREGVGNQPQHF.

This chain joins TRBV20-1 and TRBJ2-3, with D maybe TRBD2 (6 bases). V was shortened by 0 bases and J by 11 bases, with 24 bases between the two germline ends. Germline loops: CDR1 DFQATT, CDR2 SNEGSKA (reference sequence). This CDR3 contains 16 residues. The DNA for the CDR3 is TGCAGTGCTAGAGACCCCCGGGGGTCGTCCTACAATGAGCAGTATTTT. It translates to CSARDPRGSSYNEQYF.

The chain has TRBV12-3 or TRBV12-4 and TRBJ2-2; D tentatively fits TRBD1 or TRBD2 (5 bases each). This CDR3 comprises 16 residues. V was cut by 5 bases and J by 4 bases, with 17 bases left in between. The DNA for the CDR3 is TGTGCCAGCAGTCTGACCGGGCAGGGACCCACCGGGGAGCTGTTTTTT. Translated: CASSLTGQGPTGELFF.

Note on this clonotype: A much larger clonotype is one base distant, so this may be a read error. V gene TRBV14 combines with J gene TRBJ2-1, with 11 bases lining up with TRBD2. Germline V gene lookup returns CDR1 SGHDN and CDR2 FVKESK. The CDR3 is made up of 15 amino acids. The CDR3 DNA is TGTGCCAGCAGCTTAGCGGGAGGGCCATTTAATGAGCCGTTCTTC. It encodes CASSLAGGPFNEPFF.

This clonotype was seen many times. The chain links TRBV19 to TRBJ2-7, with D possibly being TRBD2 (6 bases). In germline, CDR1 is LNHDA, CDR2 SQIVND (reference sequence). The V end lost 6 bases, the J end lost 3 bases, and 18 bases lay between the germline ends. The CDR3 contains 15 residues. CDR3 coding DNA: TGTGCCAGTAGCTCCCCTAGGCGGGGAGGCTACGAGCAGTACTTC. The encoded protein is CASSSPRRGGYEQYF.

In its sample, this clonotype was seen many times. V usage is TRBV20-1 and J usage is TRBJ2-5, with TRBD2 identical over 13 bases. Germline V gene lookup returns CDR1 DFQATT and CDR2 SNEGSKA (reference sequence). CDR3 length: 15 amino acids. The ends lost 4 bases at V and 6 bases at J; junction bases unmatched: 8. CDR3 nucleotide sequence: TGCAGTGCTATCTGGACTAGCGGGGGCCGACAGACCCAGTACTTC. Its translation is CSAIWTSGGRQTQYF.

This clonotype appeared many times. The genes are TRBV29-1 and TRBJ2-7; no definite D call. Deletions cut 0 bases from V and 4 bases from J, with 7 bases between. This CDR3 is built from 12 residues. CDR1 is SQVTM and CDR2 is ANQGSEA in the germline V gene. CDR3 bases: TGCAGCGTTGAAGATTGGCCTTACGAGCAGTACTTC. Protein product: CSVEDWPYEQYF.

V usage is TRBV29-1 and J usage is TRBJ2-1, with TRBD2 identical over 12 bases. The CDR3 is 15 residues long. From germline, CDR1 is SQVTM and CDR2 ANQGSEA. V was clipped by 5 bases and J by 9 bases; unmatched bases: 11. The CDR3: CSVRDPSGGASEQFF. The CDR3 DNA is TGCAGCGTTCGTGATCCTAGCGGGGGGGCCAGTGAGCAGTTCTTC.

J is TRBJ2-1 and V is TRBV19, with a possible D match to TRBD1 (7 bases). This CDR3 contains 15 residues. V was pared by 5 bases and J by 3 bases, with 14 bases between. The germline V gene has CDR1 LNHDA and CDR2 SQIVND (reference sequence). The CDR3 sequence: CASSFRGTRYNEQFF. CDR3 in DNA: TGTGCCAGTAGTTTCAGGGGGACTCGCTACAATGAGCAGTTCTTC.

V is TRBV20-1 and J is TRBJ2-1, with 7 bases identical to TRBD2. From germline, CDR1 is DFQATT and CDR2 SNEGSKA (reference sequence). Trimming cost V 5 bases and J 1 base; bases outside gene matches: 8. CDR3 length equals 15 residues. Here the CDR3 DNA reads TGCAGTGCTGGGGAACAGCGGGGTTCCTACAATGAGCAGTTCTTC. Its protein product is CSAGEQRGSYNEQFF.

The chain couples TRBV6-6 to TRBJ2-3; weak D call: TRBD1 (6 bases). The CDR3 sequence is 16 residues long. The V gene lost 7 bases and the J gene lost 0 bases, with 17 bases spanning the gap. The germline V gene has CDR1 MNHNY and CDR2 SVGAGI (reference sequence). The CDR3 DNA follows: TGTGCCAGCATTTCAACAGGGACACCTAGCACAGATACGCAGTATTTT. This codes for CASISTGTPSTDTQYF.

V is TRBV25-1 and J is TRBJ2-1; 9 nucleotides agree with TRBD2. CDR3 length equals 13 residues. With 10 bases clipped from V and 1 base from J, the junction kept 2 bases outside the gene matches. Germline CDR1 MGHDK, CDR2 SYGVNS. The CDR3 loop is CATAGGSYNEQFF. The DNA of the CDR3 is TGTGCCACGGCGGGAGGGTCCTACAATGAGCAGTTCTTC.